Listed here are 24 T cell receptor beta chains from one sample, sequenced in a study of cytomegalovirus exposure and HLA in healthy donors. Primers included in the PCR were 60 Vbeta and 13 Jbeta primers. Some clones are missing from TCRdb's copy, which holds only in-frame ones; the method was immunoSEQ multiplex PCR. The sample records about 200,000 clones, 82% being singletons. Sequencing input: PBMCs. The source is a woman aged 45-65 years in good health and CMV-seropositive.

This chain links TRBV18 with TRBJ2-7, with D maybe TRBD2 (6 bases). The CDR3 extends over 14 amino acids. In germline, CDR1 is KGHSH, CDR2 LQKENI. V dropped 5 bases and J dropped 5 bases, with 16 bases sitting between them. The CDR3, as DNA: TGTGCCAGCTCAACAAGCCCGGGGGTTGACGAGCAGTACTTC. It is translated as CASSTSPGVDEQYF.

The CDR3 loop reads CASSGTGQSYEQYF. The CDR3 bases are TGTGCCAGCAGTGGGACAGGGCAGTCCTACGAGCAGTACTTC. V usage is TRBV2 and J usage is TRBJ2-7; 8 bases are a match to TRBD1. With V trimmed by 4 bases and J by 1 base, 3 bases remained unmatched. CDR1 and CDR2 from the germline V gene are SNHLY and FYNNEI. CDR3 length equals 14 residues.

This clone was found a few times. The chain has TRBV27 and TRBJ2-1; 9 bases fit TRBD2. After removal of 0 bases from V and 9 bases from J, the junction contained 9 bases not matched to a gene. The CDR3 contains 16 residues. The V gene's germline CDR1 is MNHEY and CDR2 SMNVEV (reference sequence). CDR3 protein: CASSLSKSSGMSEQFF. CDR3 nucleotide sequence: TGTGCCAGCAGTTTATCGAAATCTAGCGGGATGTCTGAGCAGTTCTTC.

This chain connects TRBV5-6 to TRBJ1-1; D gene uncertain. The CDR3 runs to 14 residues. Looked up from germline, CDR1 is SGHDT and CDR2 is YYEEEE. V shed 0 bases and J shed 4 bases, with 10 bases lying between them. The CDR3 DNA follows: TGTGCCAGCAGCTTGGGATCCGGACTCACTGAAGCTTTCTTT. Its translation: CASSLGSGLTEAFF. The whole variable domain, filled in from reference TRBV5-6 and TRBJ1-1, reads DAGVTQSPTHLIKTRGQQVTLRCSPKSGHDTVSWYQQALGQGPQFIFQYYEEEERQRGNFPDRFSGHQFPNYSSELNVNALLLGDSALYLCASSLGSGLTEAFFGQGTRLTVV.

The genes are TRBV12-5 and TRBJ1-1; D remains ambiguous. Germline values: CDR1 LGHNT, CDR2 FRNRAP. The CDR3 sequence is 13 residues long. V was clipped by 1 base and J by 4 bases, with 7 bases between them. The CDR3 DNA follows: TGTGCTAGTGGTTTGGACGGGGTCACTGAAGCTTTCTTT. It yields the protein CASGLDGVTEAFF. Variable domain in full (rest from reference TRBV12-5 and TRBJ1-1): DARVTQTPRHKVTEMGQEVTMRCQPILGHNTVFWYRQTMMQGLELLAYFRNRAPLDDSGMPKDRFSAEMPDATLATLKIQPSEPRDSAVYFCASGLDGVTEAFFGQGTRLTVV.

J is TRBJ2-7 and V is TRBV4-1; D may be TRBD1 (6 bases). The CDR3 runs to 13 residues. Germline V lookup: CDR1 MGHRA, CDR2 YSYEKL. The V gene lost 2 bases and the J gene lost 4 bases, with 9 bases spanning the gap. The CDR3, as DNA: TGCGCCAGCAGCCAAACAGGGAGTTACGAGCAGTACTTC. It specifies CASSQTGSYEQYF.

This rearrangement joins TRBV28 to TRBJ1-4; no reliable D call. There are 12 residues in the CDR3. V shed 7 bases and J shed 5 bases, with 8 bases lying between them. Germline assignment: CDR1 MDHEN and CDR2 SYDVKM. CDR3 sequence: CASKSGNEKLFF. For the CDR3, the DNA is TGTGCCAGCAAGTCGGGGAATGAAAAACTGTTTTTT.

This clone was seen more than once but under ten times. The chain is built from TRBV5-1 and TRBJ2-6; D remains unclear. Trimming shortened V by 0 bases and J by 0 bases, and 10 bases separated the two germline ends. The germline CDR1 and CDR2 sequences are SGHRS and YFSETQ. The length of the CDR3 is 17 residues. The CDR3 sequence is CASSLASLSSGANVLTF. CDR3 bases: TGCGCCAGCAGCTTGGCATCTTTGAGCTCTGGGGCCAACGTCCTGACTTTC.

The J gene is TRBJ2-1, the V gene TRBV2; 7 positions agree with TRBD2. Germline-derived CDR1 and CDR2 are SNHLY and FYNNEI. The V segment lost 7 bases and the J segment 7 bases; nucleotides outside the gene matches: 7. The CDR3 covers 13 residues. CDR3 amino acids: CASIGGGSNEQFF. CDR3 in DNA: TGTGCCAGCATTGGGGGGGGGAGTAATGAGCAGTTCTTC.

In DNA form, the CDR3 reads TGTGCCAGTGATGACAGGGGAGGTGAAAAACTGTTTTTT. It specifies CASDDRGGEKLFF. V gene TRBV19 combines with J gene TRBJ1-4; the match to TRBD1 covers 8 bases. This CDR3 comprises 13 residues. Unmatched junction bases numbered 6, after V lost 8 bases and J lost 7 bases. The germline V gene has CDR1 LNHDA and CDR2 SQIVND (reference sequence).

The gene calls are TRBV27 and TRBJ1-2; possibly TRBD1 for D (5 bases). The CDR3 covers 14 residues. Germline V gene sequence: CDR1 MNHEY, CDR2 SMNVEV (reference sequence). Trimming cost V 6 bases and J 5 bases, with 16 bases left between them. CDR3 nucleotides: TGTGCCAGCAGGGGGCAGGGAGGGCGGTATGGCTACACCTTC. Protein: CASRGQGGRYGYTF.

This chain joins TRBV2 and TRBJ2-3, with D possibly being TRBD1 (6 bases). Germline-derived CDR1 and CDR2 are SNHLY and FYNNEI. With 6 bases removed from V and 2 bases from J, the gap between germline ends came to 12 bases. This CDR3 has 14 amino acids. CDR3 sequence reads: CASRPRTATDTQYF. The CDR3 DNA sequence: TGTGCCAGCAGGCCAAGGACAGCCACAGATACGCAGTATTTT.

This chain uses TRBV6-5 with TRBJ2-1; a weak D match, TRBD1 (7 bases). The V end was cut by 2 bases, the J end by 9 bases, with 20 bases between. The germline V gene has CDR1 MNHEY and CDR2 SVGAGI. The CDR3 has 16 amino acids. CDR3 bases: TGTGCCAGCAGTTACGACCTAGCAGGGGGACTGGGTGAGCAGTTCTTC. Translating gives CASSYDLAGGLGEQFF.

This clone was detected only once. The chain is built from TRBV7-8 and TRBJ1-5; 9 bases match TRBD1. CDR1 and CDR2 from the germline V gene are SGHVS and FQNEAQ. The CDR3 spans 15 residues. Trimming removed 3 bases from V and 6 bases from J; junction bases left unmatched: 6. DNA of the CDR3: TGTGCCAGCAGCTTGGGGGACAGGGTAGTTCAGCCCCAGCATTTT. Protein product: CASSLGDRVVQPQHF.

The J gene is TRBJ2-1, the V gene TRBV7-9, with D tentatively TRBD1 (6 bases). Trimming took 8 bases from V and 2 from J, leaving 10 bases between them. The germline V gene encodes CDR1 SEHNR and CDR2 FQNEAQ (reference sequence). The CDR3 consists of 13 residues. CDR3 in DNA: TGTGCCAGCGGCAGGGGCCCCTACAATGAGCAGTTCTTC. This sequence encodes CASGRGPYNEQFF.

This clone was seen more than once but under ten times. Written as DNA, the CDR3 is TGTGCCAGCAGCGACCGGGACAACGGACAGCCCCAGCATTTT. Translation gives CASSDRDNGQPQHF. The chain recombines TRBV9 with TRBJ1-5, with D possibly TRBD1 on 6 matching bases. The V gene lost 3 bases and the J gene lost 7 bases, with 14 bases spanning the gap. CDR1 is SGDLS and CDR2 is YYNGEE in the germline V gene. The CDR3 runs to 14 residues.

On this clone itself: Germline is not matched at one junction end, which may reflect a read error. The chain has TRBV7-9 and TRBJ2-7; D might be TRBD2 (6 bases). The germline V gene has CDR1 SEHNR and CDR2 FQNEAQ (reference sequence). The CDR3 totals 14 residues. This CDR3 reads CSSMKGGQGYEQYF. DNA of the CDR3: TGTTCCAGCATGAAGGGAGGCCAGGGCTACGAGCAGTACTTC.

The J gene is TRBJ2-7, the V gene TRBV6-5, with 10 bases fitting TRBD2. The junction had 3 bases not matched to a gene; V was cut back by 6 bases and J by 4 bases. CDR3 length: 13 amino acids. In germline, CDR1 is MNHEY, CDR2 SVGAGI. The CDR3 loop reads CASRLLAGYEQYF. DNA of the CDR3: TGTGCCAGCAGATTACTAGCGGGATACGAGCAGTACTTC.

This clone was found once. The chain carries TRBV27 and TRBJ2-7, with 9 bases that match TRBD1. V gave up 6 bases and J gave up 9 bases; unmatched junction bases: 9. Germline-derived CDR1 and CDR2 are MNHEY and SMNVEV (reference sequence). This CDR3 is built from 13 residues. CDR3: CASSTQGAFGQYF. In DNA, the CDR3 is TGTGCCAGCAGCACACAGGGGGCATTCGGGCAGTACTTC.

As regards this clone: The junction shows a germline mismatch at one end, possibly a read error. The rearrangement links TRBV5-1 to TRBJ1-1; 8 nucleotides line up with TRBD1. This CDR3 comprises 15 residues. Germline V gene sequence: CDR1 SGHRS, CDR2 YFSETQ. The CDR3 region is CASSAWTGKGTEASF. CDR3 nucleotide sequence: TGCGCCAGCAGCGCCTGGACAGGGAAAGGTACTGAAGCTTCCTTT.

This rearrangement joins TRBV28 to TRBJ2-5; maybe TRBD1 (5 bases). Deletions cut 11 bases from V and 4 bases from J, with 17 bases between. CDR3 size: 13 residues. Germline V gene data show CDR1 as MDHEN and CDR2 as SYDVKM. CDR3 protein: CASGAHDRETQYF. CDR3 coding DNA: TGTGCCTCTGGGGCACACGATCGAGAGACCCAGTACTTC.

This clone was seen a handful of times. CDR3 nucleotide sequence: TGTGCCAGTAGTATATTTAACAGCCCTATGAACACTGAAGCTTTCTTT. Translated, it gives CASSIFNSPMNTEAFF. The J gene is TRBJ1-1, the V gene TRBV19, with D uncertain. The CDR3 totals 16 residues. The V and J ends lost 2 bases and 0 bases respectively, with 13 bases between them. CDR1 is LNHDA, CDR2 SQIVND, per germline (reference sequence).

The rearrangement uses TRBV28 and TRBJ2-5; TRBD2 is a possible D gene (5 bases). CDR1 MDHEN and CDR2 SYDVKM come from the germline V gene. Trimming took off 6 bases at V and 5 bases at J, with 16 bases between the two ends. This CDR3 comprises 14 residues. CDR3 DNA sequence: TGTGCCAGCAGGCCGGGGAGACGAGCGGAGACCCAGTACTTC. Protein product: CASRPGRRAETQYF.

The chain links TRBV10-3 to TRBJ2-2; 7 bases map to TRBD1. V was pared by 6 bases and J by 5 bases, with 15 bases of the junction left unmatched. Germline V CDR1 and CDR2: ENHRY, SYGVKD. This CDR3 region has 17 residues. CDR3 sequence: CAIREPGGVSLTGELFF. The CDR3 DNA sequence: TGTGCCATCAGGGAACCAGGGGGTGTATCCCTAACCGGGGAGCTGTTTTTT.